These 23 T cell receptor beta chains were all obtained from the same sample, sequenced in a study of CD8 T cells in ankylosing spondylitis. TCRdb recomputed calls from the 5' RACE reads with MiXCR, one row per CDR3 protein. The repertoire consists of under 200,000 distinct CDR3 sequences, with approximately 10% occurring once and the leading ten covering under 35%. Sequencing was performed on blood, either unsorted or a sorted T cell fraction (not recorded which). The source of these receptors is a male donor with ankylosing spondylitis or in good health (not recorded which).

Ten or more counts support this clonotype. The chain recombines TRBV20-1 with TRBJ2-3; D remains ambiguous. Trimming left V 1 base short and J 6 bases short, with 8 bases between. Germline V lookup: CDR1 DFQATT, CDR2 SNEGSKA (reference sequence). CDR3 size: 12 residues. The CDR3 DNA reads TGCAGTGCTAGAGTGTCTGGGGATACGCAGTATTTT. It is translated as CSARVSGDTQYF.

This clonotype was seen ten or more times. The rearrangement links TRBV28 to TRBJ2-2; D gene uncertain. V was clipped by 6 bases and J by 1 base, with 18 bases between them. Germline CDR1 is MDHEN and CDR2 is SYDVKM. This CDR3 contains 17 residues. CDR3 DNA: TGTGCCAGCAGCCCACGCCTTGGGCGGAAGAACACCGGGGAGCTGTTTTTT. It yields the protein CASSPRLGRKNTGELFF.

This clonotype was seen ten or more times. CDR3 residues: CASSVQGAFSYTF. The CDR3 nucleotides read TGTGCCAGCAGCGTCCAGGGGGCGTTCAGCTACACCTTC. The V call is TRBV9, the J call TRBJ1-2; TRBD1 agrees at 8 bases. This CDR3 has 13 residues. CDR1 SGDLS and CDR2 YYNGEE come from the germline V gene. Germline trimming cut 2 bases from V and 9 bases from J; bases unmatched to any gene: 6.

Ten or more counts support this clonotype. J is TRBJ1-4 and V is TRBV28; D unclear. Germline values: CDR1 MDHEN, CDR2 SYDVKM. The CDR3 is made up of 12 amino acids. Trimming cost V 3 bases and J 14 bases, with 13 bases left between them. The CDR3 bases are TGTGCCAGCAGTTTTTGGTCCGATAGGCTGTTTTTT. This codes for CASSFWSDRLFF.

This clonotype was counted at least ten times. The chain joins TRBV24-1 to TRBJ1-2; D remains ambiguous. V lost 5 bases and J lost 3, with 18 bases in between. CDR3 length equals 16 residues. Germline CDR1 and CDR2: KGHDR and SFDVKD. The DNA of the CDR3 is TGTGCCACCAGTGCGAACTCCGATCCAAAGGACTATGGCTACACCTTC. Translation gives CATSANSDPKDYGYTF.

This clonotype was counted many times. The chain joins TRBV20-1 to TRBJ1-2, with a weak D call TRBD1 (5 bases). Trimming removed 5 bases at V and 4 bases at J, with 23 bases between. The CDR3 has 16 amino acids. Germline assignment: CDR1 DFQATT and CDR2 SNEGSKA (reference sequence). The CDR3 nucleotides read TGCAGTGCTGAAACGAGGGGAGACGGAGGCTTCTATGGCTACACCTTC. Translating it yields CSAETRGDGGFYGYTF.

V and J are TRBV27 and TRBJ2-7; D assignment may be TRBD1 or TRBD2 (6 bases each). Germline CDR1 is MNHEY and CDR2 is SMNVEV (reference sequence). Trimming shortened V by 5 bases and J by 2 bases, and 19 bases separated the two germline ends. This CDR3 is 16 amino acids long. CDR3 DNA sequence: TGTGCCAGCAGTCCCGGGGGTCACACAGGGACCTACGAGCAGTACTTC. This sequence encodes CASSPGGHTGTYEQYF.

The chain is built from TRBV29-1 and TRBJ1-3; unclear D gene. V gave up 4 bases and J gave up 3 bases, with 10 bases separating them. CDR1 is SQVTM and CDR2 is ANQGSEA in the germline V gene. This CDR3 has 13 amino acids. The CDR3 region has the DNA TGCAGCGTTGTAAAGGGTGGTGGAAACACCATATATTTT. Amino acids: CSVVKGGGNTIYF.

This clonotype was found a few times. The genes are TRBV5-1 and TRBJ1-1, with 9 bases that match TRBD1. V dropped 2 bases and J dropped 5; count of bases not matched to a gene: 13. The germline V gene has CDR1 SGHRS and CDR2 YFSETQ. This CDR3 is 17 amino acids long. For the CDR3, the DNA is TGCGCCAGCAGCTTAGAGCCGGTGGGACAGGGTCTTACTGAAGCTTTCTTT. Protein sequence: CASSLEPVGQGLTEAFF. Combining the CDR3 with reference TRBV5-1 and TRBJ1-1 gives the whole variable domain KAGVTQTPRYLIKTRGQQVTLSCSPISGHRSVSWYQQTPGQGLQFLFEYFSETQRNKGNFPGRFSGRQFSNSRSEMNVSTLELGDSALYLCASSLEPVGQGLTEAFFGQGTRLTVV.

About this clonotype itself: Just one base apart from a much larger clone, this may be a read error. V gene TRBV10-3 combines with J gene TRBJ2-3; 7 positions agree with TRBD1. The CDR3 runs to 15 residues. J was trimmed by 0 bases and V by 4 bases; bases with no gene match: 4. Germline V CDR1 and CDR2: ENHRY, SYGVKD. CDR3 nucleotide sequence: TGTGCCATCAGTGGGACAGGCCAAAGCACAGATACGCAGTATTTT. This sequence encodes CAISGTGQSTDTQYF.

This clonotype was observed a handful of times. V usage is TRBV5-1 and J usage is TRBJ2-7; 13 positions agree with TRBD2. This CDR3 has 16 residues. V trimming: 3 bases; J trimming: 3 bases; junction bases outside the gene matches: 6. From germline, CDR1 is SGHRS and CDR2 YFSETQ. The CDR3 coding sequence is TGCGCCAGCAGCTCGGAGGGACTAGCGGGAATCTACGAGCAGTACTTC. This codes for CASSSEGLAGIYEQYF.

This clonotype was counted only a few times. CDR3 DNA: TGTGCCAGCAGCCAAGGAGGGGCAGATCAAGAGACCCAGTACTTC. Its translation: CASSQGGADQETQYF. V usage is TRBV3-1 and J usage is TRBJ2-5, with D tentatively TRBD1 or TRBD2 (5 bases each). The germline V gene encodes CDR1 LGHDT and CDR2 YNNKEL (reference sequence). Trimming left V 1 base short and J 2 bases short, with 11 bases between. The length of the CDR3 is 15 residues.

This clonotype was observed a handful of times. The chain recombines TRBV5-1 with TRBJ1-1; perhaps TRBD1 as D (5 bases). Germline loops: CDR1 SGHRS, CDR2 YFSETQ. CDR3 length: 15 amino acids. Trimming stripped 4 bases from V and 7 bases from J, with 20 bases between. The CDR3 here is CASSPTASGPFEAFF. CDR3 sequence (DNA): TGCGCCAGCAGCCCGACAGCGTCCGGTCCCTTTGAAGCTTTCTTT.

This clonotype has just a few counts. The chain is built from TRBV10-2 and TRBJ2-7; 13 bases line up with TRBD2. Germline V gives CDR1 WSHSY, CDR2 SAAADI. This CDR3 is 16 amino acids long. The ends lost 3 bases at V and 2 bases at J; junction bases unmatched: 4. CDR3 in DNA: TGCGCCAGCAGTGACCGGACTAGCGGGAGCCCCTACGAGCAGTACTTC. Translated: CASSDRTSGSPYEQYF.

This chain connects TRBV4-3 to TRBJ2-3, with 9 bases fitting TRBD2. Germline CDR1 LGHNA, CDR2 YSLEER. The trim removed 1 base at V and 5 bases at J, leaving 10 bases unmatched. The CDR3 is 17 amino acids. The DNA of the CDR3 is TGCGCCAGCAGCCAAGGGAGCGGGGGGCGCCTTGGAGATACGCAGTATTTT. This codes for CASSQGSGGRLGDTQYF.

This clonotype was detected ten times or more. The CDR3: CASSLAGLRVSASGSNEQFF. The CDR3, as DNA: TGTGCCAGCAGCTTGGCTGGTCTGAGGGTTAGTGCTAGCGGGAGTAATGAGCAGTTCTTC. This chain joins TRBV5-5 and TRBJ2-1, with 10 bases matching TRBD2. Germline CDR1 and CDR2: SGHKS and YYEKEE (reference sequence). V gave up 0 bases and J gave up 7 bases; unmatched junction bases: 19. CDR3 length equals 20 residues.

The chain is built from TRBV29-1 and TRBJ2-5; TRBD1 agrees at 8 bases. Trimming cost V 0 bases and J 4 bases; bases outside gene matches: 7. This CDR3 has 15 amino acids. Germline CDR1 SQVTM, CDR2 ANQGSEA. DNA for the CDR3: TGCAGCGTTGAAGAAAGACAGGGGTGGCGAGAGACCCAGTACTTC. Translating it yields CSVEERQGWRETQYF.

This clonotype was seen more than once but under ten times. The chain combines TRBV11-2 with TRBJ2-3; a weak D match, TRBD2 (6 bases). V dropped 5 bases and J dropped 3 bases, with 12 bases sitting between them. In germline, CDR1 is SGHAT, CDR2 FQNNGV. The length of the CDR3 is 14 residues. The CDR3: CASSVTGETDTQYF. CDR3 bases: TGTGCCAGCAGCGTGACGGGGGAGACAGATACGCAGTATTTT.

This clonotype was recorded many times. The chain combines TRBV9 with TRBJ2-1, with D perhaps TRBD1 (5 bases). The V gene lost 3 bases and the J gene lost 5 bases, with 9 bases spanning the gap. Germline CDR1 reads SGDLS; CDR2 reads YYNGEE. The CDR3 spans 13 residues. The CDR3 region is CASSATAHNEQFF. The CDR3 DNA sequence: TGTGCCAGCAGCGCGACAGCTCACAATGAGCAGTTCTTC.

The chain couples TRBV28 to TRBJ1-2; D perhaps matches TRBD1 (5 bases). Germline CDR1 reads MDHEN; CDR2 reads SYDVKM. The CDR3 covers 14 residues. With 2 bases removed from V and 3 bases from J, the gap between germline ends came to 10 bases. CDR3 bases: TGTGCCAGCAGTTTAGAAGGCAGGGACTATGGCTACACCTTC. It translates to CASSLEGRDYGYTF.

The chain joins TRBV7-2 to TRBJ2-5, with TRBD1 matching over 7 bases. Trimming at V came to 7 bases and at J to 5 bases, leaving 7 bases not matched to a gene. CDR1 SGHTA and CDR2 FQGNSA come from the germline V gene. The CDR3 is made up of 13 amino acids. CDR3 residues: CASTRTGGETQYF. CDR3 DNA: TGTGCCAGCACTCGGACAGGCGGGGAGACCCAGTACTTC.

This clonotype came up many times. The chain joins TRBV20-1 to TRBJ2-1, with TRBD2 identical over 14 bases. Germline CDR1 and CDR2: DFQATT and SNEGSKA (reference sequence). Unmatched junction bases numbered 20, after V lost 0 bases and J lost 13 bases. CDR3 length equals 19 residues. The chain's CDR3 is CSARDRLAGGPRKKRYQFF. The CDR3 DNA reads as TGCAGTGCTAGAGATCGACTAGCGGGAGGGCCGAGGAAGAAGCGGTATCAGTTCTTC.

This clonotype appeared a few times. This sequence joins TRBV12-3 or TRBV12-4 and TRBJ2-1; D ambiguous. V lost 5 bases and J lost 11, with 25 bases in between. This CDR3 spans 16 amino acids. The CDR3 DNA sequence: TGTGCCAGCAGTCCTGTTCGCAGTTGGATAACCCATCAGCAGTTCTTC. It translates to CASSPVRSWITHQQFF.